These 13 T cell receptor beta chains share one sample of origin, sequenced in a study of blood T cell repertoires in COVID-19. The table came from immunoSEQ multiplex PCR; TCRdb's copy has only in-frame clones and leaves some out. The repertoire holds about 30,000 clones, with 84% as singletons. Sequencing was done on a sample of peripheral blood. These receptors all stem from a human donor in a cohort sampled during active COVID-19.

This rearrangement joins TRBV10-3 to TRBJ2-7; the match to TRBD1 covers 9 bases. Germline lookup yields CDR1 ENHRY and CDR2 SYGVKD. This CDR3 region has 14 residues. V gave up 4 bases and J gave up 7 bases; unmatched junction bases: 8. The CDR3: CAISGSGQGWEQYF. The CDR3 DNA sequence: TGTGCCATCAGTGGGTCGGGACAGGGCTGGGAGCAGTACTTC.

The genes are TRBV12-3 or TRBV12-4 and TRBJ1-1; D is ambiguous. This CDR3 has 12 residues. V lost 9 bases and J lost 5, with 13 bases in between. Written as DNA, the CDR3 is TGTGCCAGTGTTTTCACGGGGACTGAAGCTTTCTTT. Encoded protein: CASVFTGTEAFF.

V usage is TRBV29-1 and J usage is TRBJ2-5; D unresolved. The CDR3 contains 12 residues. V was shortened by 4 bases and J by 2 bases, with 8 bases between the two germline ends. Looked up from germline, CDR1 is SQVTM and CDR2 is ANQGSEA. CDR3 residues: CSVVTTQETQYF. CDR3 coding DNA: TGCAGCGTTGTAACTACACAAGAGACCCAGTACTTC. The full variable domain, rest sourced from reference TRBV29-1 and TRBJ2-5, is SAVISQKPSRDICQRGTSLTIQCQVDSQVTMMFWYRQQPGQSLTLIATANQGSEATYESGFVIDKFPISRPNLTFSTLTVSNMSPEDSSIYLCSVVTTQETQYFGPGTRLLVL.

The rearrangement uses TRBV19 and TRBJ2-7; 11 bases match TRBD2. CDR3 length: 13 residues. Trimming cost V 6 bases and J 4 bases; bases outside gene matches: 2. Germline lookup yields CDR1 LNHDA and CDR2 SQIVND (reference sequence). The CDR3 protein is CASRTSGGYEQYF. The CDR3 nucleotides read TGTGCCAGTAGAACTAGCGGGGGTTACGAGCAGTACTTC.

CDR3 sequence reads: CASSLIREGGYTF. Here the CDR3 DNA reads TGCGCCAGCAGCTTAATACGCGAGGGTGGCTACACCTTC. This sequence joins TRBV5-1 and TRBJ1-2; no firm D call. Deletions cut 2 bases from V and 7 bases from J, with 12 bases between. The CDR3 totals 13 residues. Germline V gene data show CDR1 as SGHRS and CDR2 as YFSETQ.

V is TRBV7-9 and J is TRBJ2-7, with 11 bases fitting TRBD1. J lost 7 bases, V lost 5 bases, and 13 bases had no gene match. Germline V gene sequence: CDR1 SEHNR, CDR2 FQNEAQ (reference sequence). The CDR3 has 16 amino acids. The CDR3 DNA reads TGTGCCAGCAGCATAACGGACAGGGGGCTCTCGGAAGAGCAGTACTTC. Its translation: CASSITDRGLSEEQYF.

This clone was picked up one time. The V call is TRBV10-1, the J call TRBJ2-5; no definite D call. The CDR3 runs to 16 residues. Trimming cost V 3 bases and J 1 base, with 15 bases left between them. Germline V gene sequence: CDR1 WNHNN, CDR2 SYGVQD (reference sequence). The CDR3 loop is CASSDFSGQLQETQYF. For the CDR3, the DNA is TGCGCCAGCAGTGATTTTTCTGGGCAGCTCCAAGAGACCCAGTACTTC.

J is TRBJ2-1 and V is TRBV7-9; possibly TRBD2 for D (5 bases). With 4 bases removed from V and 7 bases from J, the gap between germline ends came to 17 bases. The CDR3 runs to 15 residues. Looked up from germline, CDR1 is SEHNR and CDR2 is FQNEAQ (reference sequence). In DNA form, the CDR3 reads TGTGCCAGCAGCTCACTCTGGACTCGCAGAAATGAGCAGTTCTTC. Its translation: CASSSLWTRRNEQFF.

The rearrangement links TRBV9 to TRBJ2-1, with 12 bases aligning to TRBD1. This CDR3 region has 15 residues. From germline, CDR1 is SGDLS and CDR2 YYNGEE. V was clipped by 5 bases and J by 7 bases; unmatched bases: 7. CDR3 DNA sequence: TGTGCCAGCAGGCGGGGACAGGGGGCATGGAATGAGCAGTTCTTC. It yields the protein CASRRGQGAWNEQFF. The entire variable domain, with the rest obtained from reference TRBV9 and TRBJ2-1, is as follows: DSGVTQTPKHLITATGQRVTLRCSPRSGDLSVYWYQQSLDQGLQFLIQYYNGEERAKGNILERFSAQQFPDLHSELNLSSLELGDSALYFCASRRGQGAWNEQFFGPGTRLTVL.

The chain links TRBV7-8 to TRBJ1-4, with TRBD1 identical over 7 bases. The CDR3 runs 12 residues. Germline V CDR1 and CDR2: SGHVS, FQNEAQ. Unmatched junction bases numbered 2, after V lost 5 bases and J lost 8 bases. CDR3 region: CASSRGQEKLFF. The CDR3, as DNA: TGTGCCAGCAGCCGGGGACAGGAAAAACTGTTTTTT.

The gene calls are TRBV12-3 or TRBV12-4 and TRBJ1-2; maybe TRBD1 (5 bases). V dropped 5 bases and J dropped 7 bases, with 11 bases sitting between them. The CDR3 is 12 residues long. The CDR3: CASSLRDFGYTF. DNA for the CDR3: TGTGCCAGCAGTCTGCGGGACTTTGGCTACACCTTC.

The rearrangement uses TRBV3-1 (or the pseudogene TRBV3-2) and TRBJ2-3, with D unresolved. Deletions cut 4 bases from V and 2 bases from J, with 13 bases between. CDR1 and CDR2 from the germline V gene are LGHDT and YNNKEL (reference sequence). CDR3 length: 15 residues. The CDR3 spells CASSPNEPITDTQYF. The CDR3, as DNA: TGTGCCAGCAGCCCTAATGAACCAATCACAGATACGCAGTATTTT.

This chain connects TRBV7-9 to TRBJ1-1; a weak D match, TRBD1 (6 bases). CDR1 is SEHNR, CDR2 FQNEAQ, per germline (reference sequence). CDR3 length equals 15 residues. Trimming left V 1 base short and J 7 bases short, with 16 bases between. For the CDR3, the DNA is TGTGCCAGCAGCTTAGGGGGTTGGGACACCTATGAAGCTTTCTTT. Translation: CASSLGGWDTYEAFF. Drawing the rest from reference TRBV7-9 and TRBJ1-1, the complete variable domain is DTGVSQNPRHKITKRGQNVTFRCDPISEHNRLYWYRQTLGQGPEFLTYFQNEAQLEKSRLLSDRFSAERPKGSFSTLEIQRTEQGDSAMYLCASSLGGWDTYEAFFGQGTRLTVV.